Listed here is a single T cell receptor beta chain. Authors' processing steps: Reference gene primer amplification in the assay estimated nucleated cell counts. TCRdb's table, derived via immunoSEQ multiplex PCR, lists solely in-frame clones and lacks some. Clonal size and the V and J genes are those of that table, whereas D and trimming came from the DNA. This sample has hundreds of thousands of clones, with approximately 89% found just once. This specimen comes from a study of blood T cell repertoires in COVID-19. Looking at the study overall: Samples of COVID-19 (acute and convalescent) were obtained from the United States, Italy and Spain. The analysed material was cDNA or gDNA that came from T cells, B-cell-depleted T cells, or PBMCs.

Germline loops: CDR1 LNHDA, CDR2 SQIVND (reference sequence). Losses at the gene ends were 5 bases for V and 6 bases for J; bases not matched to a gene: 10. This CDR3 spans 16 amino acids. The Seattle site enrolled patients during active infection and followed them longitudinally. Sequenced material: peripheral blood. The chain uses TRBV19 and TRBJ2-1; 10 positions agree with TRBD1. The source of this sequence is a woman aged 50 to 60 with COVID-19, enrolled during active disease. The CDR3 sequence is CASSAQRDRGGNEQFF. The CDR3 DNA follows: TGTGCCAGTAGTGCCCAGAGGGACAGGGGCGGCAATGAGCAGTTCTTC. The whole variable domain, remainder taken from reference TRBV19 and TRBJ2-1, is DGGITQSPKYLFRKEGQNVTLSCEQNLNHDAMYWYRQDPGQGLRLIYYSQIVNDFQKGDIAEGYSVSREKKESFPLTVTSAQKNPTAFYLCASSAQRDRGGNEQFFGPGTRLTVL.